What follows describes a single T cell receptor beta chain. The repertoire was sequenced with immunoSEQ multiplex PCR; TCRdb's copy has only in-frame clones and lacks some. This sample carries 270,000 or so clones, 85% to 95% of them seen once, and the ten largest clones take about 3%. Germline V gene lookup returns CDR1 SGHAT and CDR2 FQNNGV. The CDR3 covers 16 residues. Germline trimming cut 0 bases from V and 6 bases from J; bases unmatched to any gene: 8. This sample was taken from a study of blood T cell repertoires in COVID-19. Participant-reported clinical history was the basis for cohort assignment. A PCR-confirmed or clinician-diagnosed COVID-19 case had contacted exposed participants within 2 weeks of entry.

The chain has TRBV11-2 and TRBJ2-1, with 7 positions matching TRBD2. The receptor was isolated from a man in his forties or fifties who had been exposed to COVID-19. Sequenced: PBMCs or T cells enriched from blood (not recorded which). The CDR3 loop reads CASSLDQRGWANEQFF. The DNA of the CDR3 is TGTGCCAGCAGCTTAGACCAGCGGGGATGGGCCAATGAGCAGTTCTTC.